This T cell receptor (beta chain) was captured in a study of beta chain features in type 1 diabetes. What was sequenced were expressed TCRB transcripts, since all of the isolated RNA had been reverse transcribed. Assay: immunoSEQ multiplex PCR; the TCRdb copy retains only in-frame clones and omits some. The sample has roughly 150,000 clones; approximately 7.8% are singletons. CD4+ naive, central memory, regulatory and stem cell-like memory cells were sorted via CD45RO/CCR7/CD25/CD127/CD95/CD27. Regarding the study as a whole: Moderately but significantly shorter TCRB CDR3s were found in Type 1 diabetes patients in all four CD4+ subsets.

This clone was recorded a few times. Its matching antigen is unknown. Other nucleotide sequences from this sample produce the same CDR3. Germline-derived CDR1 and CDR2 are KGHSH and LQKENI. The CDR3 is 13 residues long. Trimming stripped 0 bases from V and 0 bases from J, with 3 bases between. This TCR was recovered from a woman in her thirties or forties with type 1 diabetes. Sequencing was performed on central memory CD4+ T cells from blood. The chain carries TRBV18 and TRBJ2-7, with D unresolved. CDR3 in DNA: TGTGCCAGCTCACCACCGAGCTCCTACGAGCAGTACTTC. It translates to CASSPPSSYEQYF.